The source of this T cell receptor beta chain is a study of Tregs in tolerant kidney transplant recipients. Points from the study as a whole: Antigen-driven expansion was suggested because donor-specific Tregs expanded more than all Tregs in tolerant patients. Some patients' samples used different primers over time, so nucleotide sequences weren't comparable. Findings come from small patient numbers and require larger validation.

Concerning this clone itself: Its antigen is unknown.

Related graft donors supplied nonmyeloablative bone marrow transplants, and mixed chimerism was transient. Unstimulated Tregs (CD4+CD25+CD127-) and CD4+CD25- non-Tregs were sorted from PBMCs. Measured with immunoSEQ multiplex PCR; TCRdb has only the in-frame clones, and not every one. This table holds roughly 25,000 clones. This TCR was sampled from a human patient who received a combined kidney and bone marrow transplant. Among the T cells, some may be from the graft donor. The sample consisted of CD4+ T cells from blood (PBMCs), taken 6 months after the transplant.

The part of the CDR3 DNA that was read is TGCAGCGTTGCGTTTGGGACAGCGAACACTGAA. Amino acids: CSVAFGTANTE. The whole CDR3 reads CSVAFGTANTEAFF. The chain recombines TRBV29-1 with TRBJ1-1; 7 bases map to TRBD1. The sequence runs out 3 residues before the end of the CDR3; the remainder is reconstructed from the germline J gene. J was trimmed by 1 base and V by 4 bases; bases with no gene match: 6. Germline V gives CDR1 SQVTM, CDR2 ANQGSEA. CDR3 size: 14 residues.